These 21 T cell receptor beta chains came from one sample sequenced in a study of blood T cell repertoires in COVID-19. Here immunoSEQ multiplex PCR was the method, and the copy in TCRdb shows in-frame clones only, minus some. This sample has 400,000 to 550,000 clones, with about 89% found just once. Material: peripheral blood. Every receptor here comes from a woman aged 25 to 39 with acute or convalescent COVID-19.

The chain uses TRBV10-3 and TRBJ1-2; no clear D gene. V shed 4 bases and J shed 5 bases, with 23 bases lying between them. CDR1 and CDR2 (germline): ENHRY, SYGVKD. The CDR3 has 17 residues. CDR3: CAISGSPQALWIYGYTF. The CDR3 nucleotides read TGTGCCATCAGTGGGTCACCCCAGGCTCTGTGGATTTATGGCTACACCTTC.

This chain uses TRBV6-6 with TRBJ1-5, with D unclear. The CDR3 totals 12 residues. Germline loops: CDR1 MNHNY, CDR2 SVGAGI (reference sequence). Deletions cut 7 bases from V and 2 bases from J, with 6 bases between. CDR3 nucleotide sequence: TGTGCCAGCAAGGAGGGCAATCAGCCCCAGCATTTT. Translated, it gives CASKEGNQPQHF.

This clone appeared once. This chain links TRBV7-2 with TRBJ2-7; D remains ambiguous. The CDR3 runs 12 residues. Germline CDR1 is SGHTA and CDR2 is FQGNSA. V lost 3 bases and J lost 3, with 6 bases in between. CDR3 sequence (DNA): TGTGCCAGCAGCTTTGCCAGCTACGAGCAGTACTTC. It yields the protein CASSFASYEQYF.

The chain employs TRBV11-2 and TRBJ2-2; 11 bases match TRBD2. Germline V CDR1 and CDR2: SGHAT, FQNNGV. The CDR3 has 15 amino acids. Trimming removed 7 bases from V and 3 bases from J; junction bases left unmatched: 4. CDR3 nucleotide sequence: TGTGCCAGCACCTCTAGCGGGGGGTACACCGGGGAGCTGTTTTTT. It encodes CASTSSGGYTGELFF.

The chain is built from TRBV4-1 and TRBJ1-5, with D possibly TRBD1 on 6 matching bases. Trimming took 3 bases from V and 9 from J, leaving 21 bases between them. The CDR3 loop spans 16 amino acids. Germline loops: CDR1 MGHRA, CDR2 YSYEKL. CDR3 coding DNA: TGCGCCAGCAGCCATAGGACAGACCCTAAACAGGGGCCCCAGCATTTT. This codes for CASSHRTDPKQGPQHF.

About this clone itself: Within the sample, other DNA sequences also encode this same CDR3. The rearrangement uses TRBV24-1 and TRBJ2-3; a weak D match, TRBD2 (5 bases). V was trimmed by 2 bases and J by 0 bases, leaving 11 bases between them. The CDR3 covers 16 residues. Germline V gives CDR1 KGHDR, CDR2 SFDVKD. CDR3 loop: CATSDSTRGSTDTQYF. CDR3 DNA sequence: TGTGCCACCAGTGATTCCACTCGGGGTAGCACAGATACGCAGTATTTT.

The gene calls are TRBV7-3 and TRBJ1-1, with a weak D call TRBD1 (6 bases). V was trimmed by 5 bases and J by 1 base, leaving 11 bases between them. CDR3 length: 14 residues. Germline assignment: CDR1 SGHTA and CDR2 FQGTGA. CDR3 region: CASSAQGQNTEAFF. As DNA, the CDR3 is TGTGCCAGCAGCGCACAGGGACAGAACACTGAAGCTTTCTTT.

The chain uses TRBV6-2 or TRBV6-3 and TRBJ2-5; 8 bases agree with TRBD1. The CDR3 spans 15 residues. Germline V gene sequence: CDR1 MNHEY, CDR2 SVGEGT. After removal of 6 bases from V and 3 bases from J, the junction contained 9 bases not matched to a gene. CDR3: CASSRPGQVKETQYF. The DNA for the CDR3 is TGTGCCAGCAGCCGACCGGGACAGGTAAAAGAGACCCAGTACTTC.

This rearrangement joins TRBV27 to TRBJ2-3; 7 nucleotides line up with TRBD1. Germline CDR1 reads MNHEY; CDR2 reads SMNVEV (reference sequence). CDR3 length: 16 residues. J lost 6 bases, V lost 5 bases, and 14 bases had no gene match. This CDR3 reads CASSPPGTARADTQYF. In DNA, the CDR3 is TGTGCCAGCAGTCCACCCGGGACAGCTCGAGCTGATACGCAGTATTTT.

The rearrangement links TRBV19 to TRBJ2-1; 7 positions match TRBD2. With 7 bases clipped from V and 13 bases from J, the junction kept 10 bases outside the gene matches. CDR3 length: 12 amino acids. Germline assignment: CDR1 LNHDA and CDR2 SQIVND (reference sequence). The CDR3 spells CASTGRAGTQFF. CDR3 DNA: TGTGCCAGTACCGGGCGAGCGGGGACTCAGTTCTTC. The whole variable domain, filled in from reference TRBV19 and TRBJ2-1, reads DGGITQSPKYLFRKEGQNVTLSCEQNLNHDAMYWYRQDPGQGLRLIYYSQIVNDFQKGDIAEGYSVSREKKESFPLTVTSAQKNPTAFYLCASTGRAGTQFFGPGTRLTVL.

The V gene is TRBV2, the J gene TRBJ1-5; 8 positions agree with TRBD1. V lost 3 bases, J lost 7 bases, and 8 bases stayed unmatched. Germline CDR1 is SNHLY and CDR2 is FYNNEI. The CDR3 runs 15 residues. The CDR3 here is CASSEGPGGRQPQHF. The DNA for the CDR3 is TGTGCCAGCAGTGAGGGACCAGGGGGCCGGCAGCCCCAGCATTTT.

The chain carries TRBV28 and TRBJ1-4; D call uncertain. The V gene's germline CDR1 is MDHEN and CDR2 SYDVKM. The CDR3 is made up of 14 amino acids. Trimming shortened V by 2 bases and J by 8 bases, and 12 bases separated the two germline ends. Here the CDR3 reads CASSLGPVREKLFF. CDR3 nucleotides: TGTGCCAGCAGTTTAGGGCCAGTTCGGGAAAAACTGTTTTTT. The complete variable domain, with remaining parts taken from reference TRBV28 and TRBJ1-4, reads DVKVTQSSRYLVKRTGEKVFLECVQDMDHENMFWYRQDPGLGLRLIYFSYDVKMKEKGDIPEGYSVSREKKERFSLILESASTNQTSMYLCASSLGPVREKLFFGSGTQLSVL.

The DNA of the CDR3 is TGCGCCAGCAGCTTGGTAGGGGTGGGAAACACCATATATTTT. This sequence encodes CASSLVGVGNTIYF. This chain uses TRBV5-1 with TRBJ1-3; weak D call: TRBD1 (5 bases). The V end lost 0 bases, the J end lost 4 bases, and 8 bases lay between the germline ends. CDR3 size: 14 residues. Germline CDR1 reads SGHRS; CDR2 reads YFSETQ.

This clone was detected only a few times. The V gene is TRBV28, the J gene TRBJ2-7; 8 bases fit TRBD1. Germline values: CDR1 MDHEN, CDR2 SYDVKM. Losses at the gene ends were 5 bases for V and 0 bases for J; bases not matched to a gene: 6. The CDR3 spans 15 residues. The CDR3 sequence: CASSASGQASYEQYF. DNA of the CDR3: TGTGCCAGCAGTGCCTCGGGACAGGCCTCCTACGAGCAGTACTTC.

The chain combines TRBV9 with TRBJ1-3; TRBD1 aligns across 8 bases. The CDR3 is 17 residues long. The trim removed 0 bases at V and 4 bases at J, leaving 9 bases unmatched. Germline V gives CDR1 SGDLS, CDR2 YYNGEE. DNA of the CDR3: TGTGCCAGCAGCGTAGGATTGTCAGGGGGCGCGGGAAACACCATATATTTT. Protein sequence: CASSVGLSGGAGNTIYF.

V gene TRBV12-3 or TRBV12-4 combines with J gene TRBJ1-5; possible D gene TRBD1, 6 bases. This CDR3 comprises 13 residues. V lost 7 bases and J lost 3, with 10 bases in between. This chain's CDR3 is CASTGTPNQPQHF. CDR3 nucleotides: TGTGCCAGCACCGGGACACCCAATCAGCCCCAGCATTTT.

The rearrangement links TRBV28 to TRBJ1-2; maybe TRBD1 (5 bases). The germline V gene encodes CDR1 MDHEN and CDR2 SYDVKM. The CDR3 contains 15 residues. Trimming removed 6 bases from V and 1 base from J, with 15 bases in between. This CDR3 is CASRSGTTNNYGYTF. CDR3 in DNA: TGTGCCAGCAGGTCCGGGACTACAAATAACTATGGCTACACCTTC.

The chain carries TRBV6-5 and TRBJ2-5, with TRBD2 as a possible D gene (5 bases). CDR1 and CDR2 from the germline V gene are MNHEY and SVGAGI. Trimming stripped 7 bases from V and 5 bases from J, with 8 bases between. The CDR3 length is 11 residues. This CDR3 is CASTGGETQYF. The CDR3 DNA follows: TGTGCCAGCACGGGCGGGGAGACCCAGTACTTC.

The J gene is TRBJ2-3, the V gene TRBV24-1; 8 nucleotides match TRBD2. The J segment lost 6 bases and the V segment lost 5 bases, leaving 12 bases of the junction unmatched. CDR1 is KGHDR, CDR2 SFDVKD, per germline. The CDR3 runs 16 residues. The CDR3 spells CATSGHVGGGGDTQYF. CDR3 in DNA: TGTGCCACCAGTGGCCATGTCGGGGGGGGAGGGGATACGCAGTATTTT.

This clone appeared once. The chain is built from TRBV9 and TRBJ1-1, with D tentatively TRBD1 (6 bases). The germline gives CDR1 SGDLS, CDR2 YYNGEE. The CDR3 runs to 14 residues. Trimming stripped 4 bases from V and 3 bases from J, with 13 bases between. The CDR3, as DNA: TGTGCCAGCAGCCCCCTTCGGACAGACACTGAAGCTTTCTTT. Its protein product is CASSPLRTDTEAFF. Together with reference TRBV9 and TRBJ1-1, the CDR3 gives the full variable domain: DSGVTQTPKHLITATGQRVTLRCSPRSGDLSVYWYQQSLDQGLQFLIQYYNGEERAKGNILERFSAQQFPDLHSELNLSSLELGDSALYFCASSPLRTDTEAFFGQGTRLTVV.

The chain recombines TRBV18 with TRBJ2-3, with D tentatively TRBD2 (5 bases). Germline V gives CDR1 KGHSH, CDR2 LQKENI. The V end was cut by 5 bases, the J end by 5 bases, with 11 bases between. CDR3 length equals 13 residues. DNA of the CDR3: TGTGCCAGCTCAAACGGAGGTAAAGATACGCAGTATTTT. Protein: CASSNGGKDTQYF.